This T cell receptor beta chain was captured in a study of shared clonotypes between healthy human individuals (dated by TCRdb to 2019 to 2021). Turning to the overall study: The cohort comprised two women and a few men aged 18 to 49 years. Different laboratories and diverse techniques were used to prepare libraries and sequence TCR repertoires, to increase sequencing depth and limit assay-specific biases. To estimate repertoire size and how much clonotypes are shared between individuals, the study performed deep sequencing of blood TCR repertoires from a handful of healthy adults. For each donor, CD4 naive and CD4 memory were each run on three plates, CD8 naive on two plates, and CD8 memory on one plate. Between about 0.85 and 8.9 billion PBMCs per donor were obtained by leukapheresis. The paper's findings and limits, for the study overall: Estimated clonotype richness was generally larger for naive than for memory subsets. Across a handful of donors, roughly 5.4% of naive CD4, more than 3% of naive CD8, under 2.5% of memory CD4, and roughly 0.41% of memory CD8 clonotypes were shared. Rarefaction of sorted-subset datasets indicated incomplete sequencing despite the large sequencing depth. Compared with non-shared clonotypes, the clonotypes found in all four sorted-subset donors had higher generation probabilities. Sampling was limited to blood, and TCR repertoires in tissue likely differ from TCR repertoires in blood. Pairwise subsampling indicated that sequencing depth was expected to affect the degree of clonotype sharing among donors. The genetic and exposure-history diversity represented was limited by the small number of donors.

Using the deep immunoSEQ assay, multiplex PCR amplified TCR CDR3 regions from genomic DNA. Genomic DNA extracted from each cell subset was distributed evenly over all wells of several immunoSEQ 96-well plates, and each plate served as one replicate. Each replicate PCR for sorted subsets received about 220 ng genomic DNA, equal to about 29,000 T cell genomes. The purified libraries were quantified using a Qubit 3.0 fluorometer, sized with a Bioanalyzer 2100, and then quantified again using the KAPA Library Quantification kit. Each immunoSEQ 96-well plate was sequenced on its own single-read 150-cycle Illumina NextSeq 550 flow cell. The original pipeline was this. Because only junctional sequences without quality scores were contained in the immunoSEQ output, filtering matching that applied to full-length reads could not be performed. Sequences were annotated with PyIR, a Python wrapper for IgBLAST v1.9, and V/J genes and CDR3 were assigned using IMGT germline references. Reads were removed for weak V/J assignments (E-value above 1e-6), missing CDR3, stop codons, out-of-frame junctions, or ambiguous translated residues. V3J clonotypes were defined by identical inferred V gene, J gene, and CDR3 amino acid sequence. Percentage overlap between repertoires was computed as shared unique clonotypes divided by the size of the smaller repertoire. RTK rarefaction, the Chao1 estimator, and Recon v2.1 estimates of unobserved clonotypes were used to assess repertoire richness. Generation probabilities were computed with OLGA for all TCRbeta clonotypes obtained by the gDNA method from a handful of donors. TCRdb obtained this table from immuneACCESS and retained in-frame rearrangements with V and J assigned. These tables miss some clones; where compared with another copy, unresolved V genes account for less than half of the shortfall, and the remainder is unexplained. Clonal size and the V and J genes are those of that table, whereas D and trimming came from the DNA. The sample data list hundreds of thousands of clones, and under 80% of these were observed just once. The leading ten clones occupy roughly 1.7% of the sample.

The CDR1 and CDR2 encoded by the germline V gene are MNHNS and SASEGT. The CDR3 sequence holds 16 residues, the cysteine and phenylalanine included. The CDR3 DNA has 48 bases and is translated from base 1. V ends up 4 bases short and J 0 bases short, with an unmatched junction base count of 7. Donors were healthy HIV-negative adults with no recently reported acute infections or vaccinations. Only Caucasian adults living in Nashville, Tennessee, USA were represented among the donors. CD4+ T cells were enriched through magnetic negative selection, after which naive cells were positively selected on CD45RA and the remaining negative fraction served as the memory subset. Blood was obtained by leukapheresis, after which PBMCs were separated by Ficoll-Histopaque density gradient centrifugation and cryopreserved in liquid nitrogen vapor phase. Analytical flow cytometry was used to check the purity and quantity of each magnetically sorted T cell population. From each sorted fraction, genomic DNA was isolated and quantified by UV absorbance on a Nanodrop 2000c.

At least ten counts were recorded for this clone. The antigen this receptor binds is unknown. No base-level quality is on record; no much larger clone is a single base apart. The chain links TRBV6-1 with TRBJ2-7; 9 bases in the junction line up with TRBD2. This sequence was found in a woman aged 25 to 39 in good health. Source material: memory CD4+ T cells sorted from blood. The cell subset or site tag for this specimen amounts to: CD45RA-negative fraction. The sequence in DNA is TGTGCCAGCAGTGCCGGACCGGGACTAGCCTCCTACGAGCAGTACTTC. Translation gives CASSAGPGLASYEQYF.